Shown below are 23 T cell receptor beta chains from a single sample sequenced in a study of CD8+CD57+ T cells in acquired aplastic anemia. Whoever was chosen for sequencing had shown CD8+CD57+ cell expansion by flow cytometry. Genomic DNA, the template, was used for profiling of the TCR beta VDJ and CDR3. TCRdb recomputed calls from the reads with MiXCR, one row per CDR3 protein. Of just over 450,000 distinct CDR3 sequences listed, under 40% were seen once; the top ten hold around 0.82%. The specimen sequenced was sorted CD4+, CD8+, or CD8+CD57+ T cells (not recorded which) from PBMCs. The receptors here all came from a human donor with aplastic anemia.

There are many counts of this clonotype. The chain uses TRBV6-4 and TRBJ1-1; 7 bases match TRBD1. After removal of 2 bases from V and 4 bases from J, the junction contained 4 bases not matched to a gene. The germline V gene has CDR1 MRHNA and CDR2 SNTAGT. The CDR3 runs 14 residues. The CDR3 loop is CASSDTDRATEAFF. Written as DNA, the CDR3 is TGTGCCAGCAGTGACACCGACAGGGCCACTGAAGCTTTCTTT.

Only a few counts were recorded for this clonotype. The J gene is TRBJ2-5, the V gene TRBV7-9; perhaps TRBD1 as D (6 bases). The CDR3 has 15 residues. The germline V gene encodes CDR1 SEHNR and CDR2 FQNEAQ (reference sequence). Trimming left V 5 bases short and J 1 base short, with 14 bases between. CDR3 region: CASSPHRVGQETQYF. The CDR3 DNA sequence: TGTGCCAGCAGCCCCCACAGGGTCGGCCAAGAGACCCAGTACTTC. The full variable domain, in which reference TRBV7-9 and TRBJ2-5 provide the parts outside the CDR3, is DTGVSQNPRHKITKRGQNVTFRCDPISEHNRLYWYRQTLGQGPEFLTYFQNEAQLEKSRLLSDRFSAERPKGSFSTLEIQRTEQGDSAMYLCASSPHRVGQETQYFGPGTRLLVL.

This clonotype has ten or more counts. The chain couples TRBV20-1 to TRBJ1-6, with TRBD1 as a possible D gene (6 bases). CDR3 length equals 18 residues. Germline V gene lookup returns CDR1 DFQATT and CDR2 SNEGSKA (reference sequence). V lost 0 bases and J 3 bases, leaving 18 bases between the germline ends. In DNA form, the CDR3 reads TGCAGTGCTAGAGATGAGGCGAGGCCGGGACACTATAATTCACCCCTCCACTTT. It encodes CSARDEARPGHYNSPLHF.

As to this clonotype: It may be a read error: a sequence one base away is much more abundant. This rearrangement joins TRBV2 to TRBJ2-7; perhaps TRBD1 as D (6 bases). The CDR3 spans 13 residues. From germline, CDR1 is SNHLY and CDR2 FYNNEI. The chain's CDR3 is CANSEQGFYEQYF. In DNA form, the CDR3 reads TGTGCCAACAGTGAACAGGGATTCTACGAGCAGTACTTC.

At least ten counts were recorded for this clonotype. V usage is TRBV2 and J usage is TRBJ1-1; tentative D call: TRBD1 (5 bases). The V end lost 6 bases, the J end lost 10 bases, and 12 bases lay between the germline ends. The germline CDR1 and CDR2 sequences are SNHLY and FYNNEI. The CDR3 sequence is 11 residues long. CDR3 sequence reads: CASSREVGAFF. Written as DNA, the CDR3 is TGTGCCAGCAGCAGGGAAGTCGGAGCTTTCTTT.

This chain links TRBV2 with TRBJ1-2; perhaps TRBD1 as D (5 bases). This CDR3 comprises 12 residues. Germline loops: CDR1 SNHLY, CDR2 FYNNEI. Trimming left V 8 bases short and J 3 bases short, with 10 bases between. CDR3 sequence (DNA): TGTGCCAGCCATCAGGGTTACTATGGCTACACCTTC. As protein: CASHQGYYGYTF.

The rearrangement joins TRBV7-9 to TRBJ2-7; 9 nucleotides line up with TRBD1. V was pared by 5 bases and J by 5 bases, with 4 bases of the junction left unmatched. The CDR3 has 13 amino acids. Germline-derived CDR1 and CDR2 are SEHNR and FQNEAQ (reference sequence). The DNA of the CDR3 is TGTGCCAGCAGCCGCGGGACAGGGAACGAGCAGTACTTC. This gives the protein CASSRGTGNEQYF.

The rearrangement uses TRBV11-2 and TRBJ1-3; maybe TRBD1 (5 bases). Germline lookup yields CDR1 SGHAT and CDR2 FQNNGV. CDR3 length: 16 amino acids. The germline V and J ends were trimmed by 2 bases and 0 bases, with 11 bases remaining between them. Written as DNA, the CDR3 is TGTGCCAGCAGCTTAAGGGGCCTAAGCTCTGGAAACACCATATATTTT. It specifies CASSLRGLSSGNTIYF.

The CDR3 protein is CASSLGPGLTEAFF. CDR3 bases: TGTGCCAGCAGCTTAGGTCCGGGGTTAACTGAAGCTTTCTTT. The J gene is TRBJ1-1, the V gene TRBV7-2; no clear D. The V end was cut by 1 base, the J end by 5 bases, with 11 bases between. The CDR3 has 14 residues. Looked up from germline, CDR1 is SGHTA and CDR2 is FQGNSA.

Comment on this clonotype: An end of the junction differs from the germline gene, which may be a read error. The rearrangement links TRBV20-1 to TRBJ2-3; no clear D. The CDR3 loop spans 14 amino acids. Germline-derived CDR1 and CDR2 are DFQATT and SNEGSKA (reference sequence). CDR3 DNA: TGCAGTGATAGAACGGCTTTAAGCACAGATACGCAGTATTTT. This sequence encodes CSDRTALSTDTQYF.

In its sample, this clonotype was seen once. The chain uses TRBV5-4 and TRBJ2-7; the D gene could be TRBD1 or TRBD2 (5 bases each). The germline gives CDR1 SGHNT, CDR2 YYREEE (reference sequence). The CDR3 extends over 15 amino acids. The ends were cut back, 1 base at V and 5 bases at J, with 16 bases in the middle. Written as DNA, the CDR3 is TGTGCCAGCAGCTTGCTCGCGGGTAGAGGGGACGAGCAGTACTTC. Encoded protein: CASSLLAGRGDEQYF.

J is TRBJ2-2 and V is TRBV7-2; the D gene is possibly TRBD2 (6 bases). The CDR3 has 15 amino acids. The germline V gene has CDR1 SGHTA and CDR2 FQGNSA. V gave up 5 bases and J gave up 7 bases, with 17 bases separating them. CDR3 sequence: CASSPQQGGGGELFF. The CDR3 DNA is TGTGCCAGCAGCCCCCAGCAGGGAGGTGGCGGGGAGCTGTTTTTT.

In this sample, this clonotype turned up once. The rearrangement uses TRBV24-1 and TRBJ2-1; the D is unclear. The germline V and J ends were trimmed by 5 bases and 5 bases, with 6 bases remaining between them. Germline CDR1 is KGHDR and CDR2 is SFDVKD. The CDR3 consists of 12 residues. CDR3 residues: CATSAANNEQFF. CDR3 in DNA: TGTGCCACCAGTGCCGCCAACAATGAGCAGTTCTTC.

The gene calls are TRBV4-2 and TRBJ2-5, with 7 nucleotides matching TRBD1. V lost 1 base, J lost 10 bases, and 6 bases stayed unmatched. Germline V gene lookup returns CDR1 LGHNA and CDR2 YNFKEQ. The CDR3 is 13 residues long. CDR3 in DNA: TGTGCCAGCAGCCAAGGGGGGAGACAGGGCCAGTACTTC. Amino acids: CASSQGGRQGQYF.

The sample holds many counts of this clonotype. The rearrangement links TRBV19 to TRBJ1-2, with a tentative D call TRBD1 (6 bases). CDR1 and CDR2 from the germline V gene are LNHDA and SQIVND (reference sequence). Trimming left V 2 bases short and J 5 bases short, with 15 bases between. The CDR3 covers 15 residues. The DNA for the CDR3 is TGTGCCAGTAGTATATCGGCAGGGGCACCTTATGGCTACACCTTC. This translates into CASSISAGAPYGYTF.

At least ten counts were recorded for this clonotype. This chain connects TRBV2 to TRBJ2-5, with 9 bases identical to TRBD2. CDR3 length: 14 amino acids. CDR1 and CDR2 (germline): SNHLY, FYNNEI. V shed 2 bases, J shed 9 bases, and the junction held 7 bases outside the gene matches. The CDR3: CASSELAGKGAQYF. CDR3 sequence (DNA): TGTGCCAGCAGTGAACTAGCGGGGAAAGGGGCCCAGTACTTC.

There are a few counts of this clonotype. The CDR3 DNA follows: TGCAGTGGCTATGGGACAGGGTTCTATGGCTACACCTTC. Translated, it gives CSGYGTGFYGYTF. The genes are TRBV20-1 and TRBJ1-2; 9 bases line up with TRBD1. V shed 7 bases, J shed 4 bases, and the junction held 7 bases outside the gene matches. The germline V gene has CDR1 DFQATT and CDR2 SNEGSKA (reference sequence). The CDR3 covers 13 residues.

As DNA, the CDR3 is TGTGCCAGCAGCTTTCCGGGACAGGGGGGGGGATATGGCTACACCTTC. This encodes CASSFPGQGGGYGYTF. The chain joins TRBV7-2 to TRBJ1-2; 11 nucleotides match TRBD1. Losses at the gene ends were 3 bases for V and 5 bases for J; bases not matched to a gene: 8. There are 16 residues in the CDR3. Germline CDR1 is SGHTA and CDR2 is FQGNSA.

This clonotype was seen more than once but under ten times. This chain joins TRBV5-1 and TRBJ2-1; 7 bases are shared with TRBD2. Germline assignment: CDR1 SGHRS and CDR2 YFSETQ. This CDR3 comprises 15 residues. With 6 bases clipped from V and 6 bases from J, the junction kept 12 bases outside the gene matches. The CDR3 sequence: CASTLREVGGNEQFF. DNA of the CDR3: TGCGCCAGCACCCTACGGGAGGTCGGGGGCAATGAGCAGTTCTTC.

This clonotype was counted at least ten times. V gene TRBV10-3 combines with J gene TRBJ2-3; maybe TRBD2 (5 bases). From germline, CDR1 is ENHRY and CDR2 SYGVKD. The length of the CDR3 is 13 residues. The V gene lost 3 bases and the J gene lost 2 bases, with 6 bases spanning the gap. CDR3 loop: CAISEGLTDTQYF. As DNA, the CDR3 is TGTGCCATCAGTGAAGGACTCACAGATACGCAGTATTTT.

The chain joins TRBV10-2 to TRBJ2-5; D is undetermined. Germline CDR1 and CDR2: WSHSY and SAAADI. The length of the CDR3 is 15 residues. With 4 bases removed from V and 1 base from J, the gap between germline ends came to 13 bases. CDR3 loop: CASSVFGRLQETQYF. The CDR3 bases are TGCGCCAGCAGTGTATTTGGCCGTCTCCAAGAGACCCAGTACTTC.

Notes on this clonotype: Compared with germline, one end of the junction differs, possibly owing to a read error. The V call is TRBV24-1, the J call TRBJ2-1; 11 nucleotides align to TRBD2. Germline lookup yields CDR1 KGHDR and CDR2 SFDVKD. This CDR3 comprises 15 residues. CDR3 nucleotides: TGCAGTGCCTTGACTAGCGGGGCCTCCTACAATGAGCAGTTCTTC. Translation: CSALTSGASYNEQFF.

This clonotype was recorded at least ten times. The chain recombines TRBV29-1 with TRBJ1-1; tentative D call: TRBD1 (6 bases). The CDR3 contains 14 residues. The germline V and J ends were trimmed by 4 bases and 5 bases, with 17 bases remaining between them. From germline, CDR1 is SQVTM and CDR2 ANQGSEA. This CDR3 reads CSVVFRHQGTEAFF. The CDR3 DNA reads TGCAGCGTTGTTTTCAGGCATCAGGGGACTGAAGCTTTCTTT.